This T cell receptor beta chain stems from a study of shared clonotypes between healthy human individuals. Genomic DNA belonging to each subset was distributed in equal measure over several immunoSEQ plates. Roughly 27,000 T cell genomes, or around 180 ng DNA, went into the sorted-subset replicate PCRs. TCRdb keeps only in-frame clones here, not all; method: immunoSEQ multiplex PCR. This table has 1.5 million to 1.9 million clones, 95% to 99% appearing once. In germline, CDR1 is SNHLY, CDR2 FYNNEI. V was trimmed by 6 bases and J by 2 bases, leaving 14 bases between them. The CDR3 is made up of 14 amino acids.

The gene calls are TRBV2 and TRBJ2-7; the D gene could be TRBD1 or TRBD2 (5 bases each). The source material was naive CD4+ T cells sorted from blood. The subset denotes: CD45RA+ positively selected. This clonotype was obtained from a man under 40 in good health. In nucleotides, the CDR3 is TGTGCCAGCAGATCCGGGACCGCGGCCTACGAGCAGTACTTC. Translated: CASRSGTAAYEQYF.